The T cell receptor (beta chain) described here comes from a study of shared clonotypes between healthy human individuals. Trimming cost V 1 base and J 7 bases, with 12 bases left between them. In germline, CDR1 is SGHRS, CDR2 YFSETQ. There are 14 residues in the CDR3. Study-level findings and limits: Larger richness was generally estimated for naive than memory subsets. Donors were few, which limited the genetic and exposure-history diversity represented. Naive CD4 clonotypes overlapped across a handful of donors at approximately 5%.

On this clone itself: Its antigen is still unknown.

The assay was immunoSEQ multiplex PCR, and TCRdb's table has in-frame clones only and misses some. The sample comprises over 950,000 clones, approximately 75% of which are singletons, and roughly 0.9% rests with the top ten. Sequencing input: memory CD4+ T cells from PBMCs. Subset defined: CD45RA-negative fraction. This sequence was found in a man younger than 35 in good health. Some clones in this sample may be carry-over from other donors' samples. The J gene is TRBJ1-5, the V gene TRBV5-1, with TRBD1 as a possible D gene (6 bases). The CDR3 is CASSLRGLGQPQHF. In nucleotides, the CDR3 is TGCGCCAGCAGCTTGCGGGGGCTGGGGCAGCCCCAGCATTTT.